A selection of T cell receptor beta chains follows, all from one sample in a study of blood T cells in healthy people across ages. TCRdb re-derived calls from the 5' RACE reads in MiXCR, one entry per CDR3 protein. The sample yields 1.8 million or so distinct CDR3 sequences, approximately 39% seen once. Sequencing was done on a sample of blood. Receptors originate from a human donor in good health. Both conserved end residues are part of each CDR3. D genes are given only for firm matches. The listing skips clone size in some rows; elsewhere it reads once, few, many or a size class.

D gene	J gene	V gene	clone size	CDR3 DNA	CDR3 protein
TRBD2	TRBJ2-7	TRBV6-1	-	TGTGCCAGCAGTGAAGCGACCGGACTAGCGGGGGGACTCGCCTACGAGCAGTACTTC	CASSEATGLAGGLAYEQYF
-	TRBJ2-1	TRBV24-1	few	TGTGCCACCAGTGATTTCCTGGGCGGGCAGGGGGGTGAGCAGTTCTTC	CATSDFLGGQGGEQFF
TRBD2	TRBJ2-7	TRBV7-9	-	TGTGCCAGCGAGCTACGGACTAGCGGTTCCTACGAGCAGTACTTC	CASELRTSGSYEQYF
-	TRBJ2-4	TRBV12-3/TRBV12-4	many	TGTGCCAGCAGTCTCAGGGTGTGGAGTGCCATGGCCAAAAACATTCAGTACTTC	CASSLRVWSAMAKNIQYF
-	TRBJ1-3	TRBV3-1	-	TGTGCCAGCAGCCAAGAGAGGGTACCCTCTGGAAACACCATATATTTT	CASSQERVPSGNTIYF
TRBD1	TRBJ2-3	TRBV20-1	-	TGCAGTGCGGAAGACAGGGTAATCACAGATACGCAGTATTTT	CSAEDRVITDTQYF
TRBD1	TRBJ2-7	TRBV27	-	TGTGCCAGCAGTTTTGAGACAGGGGGGACCTACGAGCAGTACTTC	CASSFETGGTYEQYF
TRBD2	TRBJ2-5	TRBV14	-	TGTGCCAGCAGTCAAGGGGACTACGGAGAGACCCAGTACTTC	CASSQGDYGETQYF
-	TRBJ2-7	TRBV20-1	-	TGCAGTGCTAGTTACGCGTCGTCAGGGGACGAGCAGTACTTC	CSASYASSGDEQYF
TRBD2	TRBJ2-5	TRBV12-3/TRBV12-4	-	TGTGCCAGCAGCCTGTGGGGGGGGACCCAAGAGACCCAGTACTTC	CASSLWGGTQETQYF
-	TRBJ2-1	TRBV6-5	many	TGTGCCAGCAGTTATTCGGCTACTGAGCAGTTCTTC	CASSYSATEQFF
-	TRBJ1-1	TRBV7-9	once	TGTGCCAGCAGCTTAGACGGTACAGGGAGGTATGCTGAAGCTTTCTTT	CASSLDGTGRYAEAFF
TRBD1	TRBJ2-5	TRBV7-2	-	TGTGCCAGCAGCCCCCCGACAGGGAAGCGGGAGACCCAGTACTTC	CASSPPTGKRETQYF
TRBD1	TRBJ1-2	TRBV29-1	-	TGCAGCGCCCGAAGGGGACAGGGGAGGGAAGGCTACACCTTC	CSARRGQGREGYTF
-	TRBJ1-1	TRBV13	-	TGTGCCAGCAGCTCCCGTGAGGCCGAAGCTTTCTTT	CASSSREAEAFF
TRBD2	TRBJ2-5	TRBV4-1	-	TGCGCCGGCAGCCAAGGACTAGCCAAGACTCAAGAGACCCAGTACTTC	CAGSQGLAKTQETQYF
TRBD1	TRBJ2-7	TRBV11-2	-	TGTGCCAGCAGCTCAGGGGGCGACTTCTACGAGCAGTACTTC	CASSSGGDFYEQYF
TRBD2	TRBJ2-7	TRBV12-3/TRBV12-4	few	TGTGCCAGCAGTATTCACCCGCGGGGGTACCCCACGCAGCAGTACTTC	CASSIHPRGYPTQQYF
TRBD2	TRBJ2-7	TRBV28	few	TGTGCCAGCAGTCCCACCGGACTAGCGGGGGAAGTCGAGCAGTACTTC	CASSPTGLAGEVEQYF
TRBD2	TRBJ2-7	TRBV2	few	TGTGCCAGCAGTGAATCGACTAGCGGGGCCTACGAGCAGTACTTC	CASSESTSGAYEQYF
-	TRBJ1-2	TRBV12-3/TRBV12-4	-	TGTGCCACCCTGGACAGTTACTTCTATGGCTACACCTTC	CATLDSYFYGYTF
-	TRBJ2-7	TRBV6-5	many	TGTGCCAGCACCACTGGCACAGCCTCCTACGAGCAGTACTTC	CASTTGTASYEQYF
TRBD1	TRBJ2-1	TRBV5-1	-	TGCGCCAGCACGTGGACAGGGCTGAACAATGAGCAGTTCTTC	CASTWTGLNNEQFF
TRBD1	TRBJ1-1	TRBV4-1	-	TGCGCCAGCAGCCAGGGAGGGGGCGAATTGAACACTGAAGCTTTCTTT	CASSQGGGELNTEAFF
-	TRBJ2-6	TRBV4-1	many	TGCGCCAGCAGCCAAGATCGGACAGCCGGGGCCAACGTCCTGACTTTC	CASSQDRTAGANVLTF
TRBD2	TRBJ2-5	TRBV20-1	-	TGCAGTGATAGAGATTGGGGGGGTGAGGAGACCCAGTACTTC	CSDRDWGGEETQYF
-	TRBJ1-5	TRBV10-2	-	TGCGCCAGCAGTGAGTGGTCCGGCAGGCATCAGCCCCAGCATTTT	CASSEWSGRHQPQHF
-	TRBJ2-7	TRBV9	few	TGTGCCAGCAGCGTAGCAGGCCACCCTGGATACGAGCAGTACTTC	CASSVAGHPGYEQYF
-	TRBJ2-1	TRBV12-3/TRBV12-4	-	TGTGCCAGCAGTGAAGGGATTGAGCAGTTCTTC	CASSEGIEQFF
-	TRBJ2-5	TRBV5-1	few	TGCGCCAGCAGCTTGGGAGAATTGGCCCAGTACTTC	CASSLGELAQYF
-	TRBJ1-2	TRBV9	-	TGTGCCAGCAGCGTCACAGGGAATCGGTATGGCTACACCTTC	CASSVTGNRYGYTF
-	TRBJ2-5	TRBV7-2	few	TGTGCCAGCAGCCTTCTATTCTCAGTAGGGATGTGGGAGACCCAGTACTTC	CASSLLFSVGMWETQYF
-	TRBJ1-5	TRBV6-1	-	TGTGCCAGCTCATCGTCACCTGGGGCCAATCAGCCCCAGCATTTT	CASSSSPGANQPQHF
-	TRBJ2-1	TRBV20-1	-	TGCAGTGTGCCTCCCCGAATAGGGATCGTCGATGAGCAGTTCTTC	CSVPPRIGIVDEQFF
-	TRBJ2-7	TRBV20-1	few	TGCAGTGCTAGACGGTCGGCTAGGGGATACGAGCAGTACTTC	CSARRSARGYEQYF
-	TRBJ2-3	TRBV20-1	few	TGCAGTGCCCTCCGCCTGGCTAGCACAGATACGCAGTATTTT	CSALRLASTDTQYF
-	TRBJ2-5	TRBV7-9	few	TGTGCCAGCAGCTTAATCCCCGTCAGTGAAGAGACCCAGTACTTC	CASSLIPVSEETQYF
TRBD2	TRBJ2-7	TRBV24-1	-	TGTGCCACCAGTGGGGCTAGCGGGCAGCAGTACTTC	CATSGASGQQYF
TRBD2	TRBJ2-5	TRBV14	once	TGTGCCAGCAGCCACCTTGGGACTAGCGGCGGCATGGCCCAGTACTTC	CASSHLGTSGGMAQYF
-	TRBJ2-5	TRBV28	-	TGTGCCAGCAGTTTAACTCGCTCCACAGAGACCCAGTACTTC	CASSLTRSTETQYF
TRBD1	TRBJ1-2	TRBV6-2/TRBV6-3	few	TGTGCCAGCGACTCTAAGGACAGGTCTAACTATGGCTACACCTTC	CASDSKDRSNYGYTF